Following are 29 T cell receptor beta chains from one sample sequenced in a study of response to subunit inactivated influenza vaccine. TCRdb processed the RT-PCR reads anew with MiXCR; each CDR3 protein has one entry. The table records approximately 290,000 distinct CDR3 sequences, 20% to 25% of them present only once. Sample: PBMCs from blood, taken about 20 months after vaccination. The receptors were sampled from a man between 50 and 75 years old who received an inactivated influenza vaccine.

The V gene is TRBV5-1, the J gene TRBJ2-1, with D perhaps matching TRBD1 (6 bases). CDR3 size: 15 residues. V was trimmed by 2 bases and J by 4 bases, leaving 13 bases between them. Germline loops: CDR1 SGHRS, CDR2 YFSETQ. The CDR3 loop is CASSLPGERYNEQFF. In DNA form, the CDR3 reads TGCGCCAGCAGCTTACCAGGGGAGCGGTACAATGAGCAGTTCTTC.

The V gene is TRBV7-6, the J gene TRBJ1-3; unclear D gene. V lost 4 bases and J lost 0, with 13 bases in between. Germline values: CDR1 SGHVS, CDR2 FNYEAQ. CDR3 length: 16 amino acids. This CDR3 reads CASSSRLGSSGNTIYF. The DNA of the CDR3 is TGTGCCAGCAGCTCCCGTCTGGGGAGCTCTGGAAACACCATATATTTT. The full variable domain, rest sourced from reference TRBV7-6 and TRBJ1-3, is GAGVSQSPRYKVTKRGQDVALRCDPISGHVSLYWYRQALGQGPEFLTYFNYEAQQDKSGLPNDRFSAERPEGSISTLTIQRTEQRDSAMYRCASSSRLGSSGNTIYFGEGSWLTVV.

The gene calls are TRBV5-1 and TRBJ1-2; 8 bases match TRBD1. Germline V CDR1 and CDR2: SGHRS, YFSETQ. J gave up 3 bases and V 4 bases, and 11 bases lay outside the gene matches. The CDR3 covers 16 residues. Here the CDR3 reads CASSPSSTGVDYGYTF. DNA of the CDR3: TGCGCCAGCAGCCCGAGTTCGACAGGGGTCGACTATGGCTACACCTTC.

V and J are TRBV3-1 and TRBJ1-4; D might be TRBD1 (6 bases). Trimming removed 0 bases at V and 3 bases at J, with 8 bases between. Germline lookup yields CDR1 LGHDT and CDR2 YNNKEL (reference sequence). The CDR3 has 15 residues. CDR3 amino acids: CASSQDPGANEKLFF. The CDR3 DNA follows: TGTGCCAGCAGCCAAGACCCAGGGGCTAATGAAAAACTGTTTTTT.

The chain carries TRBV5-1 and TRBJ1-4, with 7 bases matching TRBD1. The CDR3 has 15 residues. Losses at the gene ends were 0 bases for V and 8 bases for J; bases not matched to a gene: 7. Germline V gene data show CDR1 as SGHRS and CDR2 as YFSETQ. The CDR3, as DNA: TGCGCCAGCAGCTTGGCCACAGGGGCGCGGGAAAAACTGTTTTTT. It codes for CASSLATGAREKLFF.

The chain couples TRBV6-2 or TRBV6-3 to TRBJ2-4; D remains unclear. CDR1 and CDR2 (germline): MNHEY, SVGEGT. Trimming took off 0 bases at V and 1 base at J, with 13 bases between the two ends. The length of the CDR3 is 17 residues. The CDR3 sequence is CASSYSSSPLAKNIQYF. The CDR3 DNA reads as TGTGCCAGCAGTTACTCGAGCAGTCCCCTTGCCAAAAACATTCAGTACTTC.

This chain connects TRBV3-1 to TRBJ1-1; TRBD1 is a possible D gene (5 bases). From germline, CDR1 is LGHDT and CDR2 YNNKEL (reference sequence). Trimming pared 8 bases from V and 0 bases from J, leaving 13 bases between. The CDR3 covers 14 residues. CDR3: CASRHGQMNTEAFF. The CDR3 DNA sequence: TGTGCCAGCCGACACGGACAAATGAACACTGAAGCTTTCTTT.

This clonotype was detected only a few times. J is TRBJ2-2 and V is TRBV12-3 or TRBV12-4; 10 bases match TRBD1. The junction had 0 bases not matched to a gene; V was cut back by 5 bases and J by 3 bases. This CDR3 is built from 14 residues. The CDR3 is CASSGTGDTGELFF. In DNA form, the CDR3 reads TGTGCCAGCAGTGGGACAGGGGACACCGGGGAGCTGTTTTTT.

The chain's CDR3 is CASSQSIRAGYTF. CDR3 DNA sequence: TGCGCCAGCAGCCAATCGATCCGGGCTGGCTACACCTTC. This sequence joins TRBV4-3 and TRBJ1-2; D gene uncertain. CDR3 length: 13 residues. Per germline, CDR1 LGHNA and CDR2 YSLEER. Trimming cost V 2 bases and J 7 bases, with 11 bases left between them.

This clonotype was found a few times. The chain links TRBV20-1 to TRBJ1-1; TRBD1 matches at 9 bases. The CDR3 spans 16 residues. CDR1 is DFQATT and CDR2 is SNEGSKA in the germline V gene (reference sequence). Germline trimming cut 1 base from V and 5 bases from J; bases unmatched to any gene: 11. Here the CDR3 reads CSARGQGQGFQTEAFF. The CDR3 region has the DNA TGCAGTGCTAGAGGACAGGGACAGGGATTCCAGACTGAAGCTTTCTTT.

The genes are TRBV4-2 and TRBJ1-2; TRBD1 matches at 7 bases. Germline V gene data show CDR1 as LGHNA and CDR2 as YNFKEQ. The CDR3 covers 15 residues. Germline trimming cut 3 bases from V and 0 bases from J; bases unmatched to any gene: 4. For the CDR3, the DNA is TGTGCCAGCAGCCAGGCGGACAGGTCTAACTATGGCTACACCTTC. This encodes CASSQADRSNYGYTF.

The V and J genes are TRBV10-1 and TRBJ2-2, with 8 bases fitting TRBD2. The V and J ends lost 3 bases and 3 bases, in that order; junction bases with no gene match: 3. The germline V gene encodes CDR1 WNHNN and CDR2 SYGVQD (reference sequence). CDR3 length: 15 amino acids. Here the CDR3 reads CASSEGRGDTGELFF. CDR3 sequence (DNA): TGCGCCAGCAGTGAAGGGCGGGGGGACACCGGGGAGCTGTTTTTT.

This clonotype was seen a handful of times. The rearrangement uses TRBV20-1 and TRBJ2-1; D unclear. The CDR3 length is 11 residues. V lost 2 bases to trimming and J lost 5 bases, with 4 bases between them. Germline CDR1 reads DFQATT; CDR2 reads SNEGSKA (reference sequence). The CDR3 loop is CSARKDNEQFF. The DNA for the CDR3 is TGCAGTGCTAGAAAGGACAATGAGCAGTTCTTC.

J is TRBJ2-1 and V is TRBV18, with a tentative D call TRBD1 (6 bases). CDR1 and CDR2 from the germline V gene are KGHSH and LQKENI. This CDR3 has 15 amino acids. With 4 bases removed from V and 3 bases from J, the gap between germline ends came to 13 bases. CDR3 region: CASSQYRDIYNEQFF. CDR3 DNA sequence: TGTGCCAGCTCACAGTACCGGGACATCTACAATGAGCAGTTCTTC.

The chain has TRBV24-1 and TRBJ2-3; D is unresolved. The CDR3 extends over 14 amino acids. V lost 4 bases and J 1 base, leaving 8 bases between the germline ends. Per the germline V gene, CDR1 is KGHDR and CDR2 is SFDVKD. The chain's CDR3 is CATSESGRTDTQYF. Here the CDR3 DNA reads TGTGCCACCAGTGAATCCGGGCGCACAGATACGCAGTATTTT.

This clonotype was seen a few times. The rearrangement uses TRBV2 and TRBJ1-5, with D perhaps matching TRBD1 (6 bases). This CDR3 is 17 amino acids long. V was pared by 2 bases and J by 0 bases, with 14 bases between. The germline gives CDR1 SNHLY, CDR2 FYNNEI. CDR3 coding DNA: TGTGCCAGCAGTGAAACACTGGGACACCATAGCAATCAGCCCCAGCATTTT. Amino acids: CASSETLGHHSNQPQHF.

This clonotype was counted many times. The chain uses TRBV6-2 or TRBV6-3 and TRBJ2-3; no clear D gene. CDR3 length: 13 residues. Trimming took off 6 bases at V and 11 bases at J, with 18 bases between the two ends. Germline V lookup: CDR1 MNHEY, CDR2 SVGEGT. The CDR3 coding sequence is TGTGCCAGCAGCTGGAGACTGGCGAGAGGGCAGTATTTT. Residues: CASSWRLARGQYF.

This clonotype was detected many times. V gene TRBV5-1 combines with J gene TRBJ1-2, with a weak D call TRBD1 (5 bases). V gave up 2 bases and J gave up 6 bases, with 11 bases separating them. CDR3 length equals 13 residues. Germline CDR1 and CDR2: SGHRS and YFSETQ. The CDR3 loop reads CASSLTGADGYTF. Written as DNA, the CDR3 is TGCGCCAGCAGCTTAACTGGGGCGGATGGCTACACCTTC.

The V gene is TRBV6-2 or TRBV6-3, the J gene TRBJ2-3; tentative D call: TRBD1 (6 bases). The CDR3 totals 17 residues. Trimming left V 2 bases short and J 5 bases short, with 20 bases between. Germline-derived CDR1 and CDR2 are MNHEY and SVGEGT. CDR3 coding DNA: TGTGCCAGCAGTTACCAACTACGGGACACCTATCGAGATACGCAGTATTTT. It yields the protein CASSYQLRDTYRDTQYF.

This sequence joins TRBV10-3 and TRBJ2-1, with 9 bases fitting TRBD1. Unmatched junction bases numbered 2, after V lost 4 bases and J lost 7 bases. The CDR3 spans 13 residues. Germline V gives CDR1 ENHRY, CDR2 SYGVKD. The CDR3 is CAISGDRGNEQFF. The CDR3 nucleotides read TGTGCCATCAGTGGAGACAGGGGGAATGAGCAGTTCTTC.

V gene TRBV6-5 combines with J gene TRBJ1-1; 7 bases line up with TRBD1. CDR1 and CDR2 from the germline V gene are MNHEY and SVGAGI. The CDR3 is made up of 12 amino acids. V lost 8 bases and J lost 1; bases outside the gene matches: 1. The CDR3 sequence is CASWTGNTEAFF. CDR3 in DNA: TGTGCCAGCTGGACAGGGAACACTGAAGCTTTCTTT.

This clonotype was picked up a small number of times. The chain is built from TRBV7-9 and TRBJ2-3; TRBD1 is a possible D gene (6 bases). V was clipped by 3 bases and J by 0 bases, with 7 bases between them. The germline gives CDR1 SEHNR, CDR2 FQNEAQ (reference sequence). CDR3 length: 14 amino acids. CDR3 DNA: TGTGCCAGCAGCTTCGGACAGAGCACAGATACGCAGTATTTT. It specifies CASSFGQSTDTQYF.

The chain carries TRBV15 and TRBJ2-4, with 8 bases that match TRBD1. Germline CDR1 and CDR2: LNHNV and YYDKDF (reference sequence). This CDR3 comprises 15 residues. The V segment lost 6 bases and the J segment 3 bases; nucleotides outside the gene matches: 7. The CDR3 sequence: CATRLDRGGKNIQYF. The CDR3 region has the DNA TGTGCCACCAGACTAGACAGGGGCGGCAAAAACATTCAGTACTTC.

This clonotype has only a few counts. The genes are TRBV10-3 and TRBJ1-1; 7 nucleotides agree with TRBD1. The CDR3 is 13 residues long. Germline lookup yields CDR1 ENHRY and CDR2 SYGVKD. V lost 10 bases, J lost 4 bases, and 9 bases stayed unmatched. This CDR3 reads CANRQGEGTEAFF. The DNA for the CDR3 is TGTGCCAACCGACAGGGTGAGGGCACTGAAGCTTTCTTT.

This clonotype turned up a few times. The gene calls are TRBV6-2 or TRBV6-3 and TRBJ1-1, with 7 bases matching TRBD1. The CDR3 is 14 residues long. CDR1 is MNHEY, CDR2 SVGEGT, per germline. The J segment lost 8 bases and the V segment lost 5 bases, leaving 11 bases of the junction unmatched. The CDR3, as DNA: TGTGCCAGCAGTCCGACCCAGCGACAGGGAGAAGCTTTCTTT. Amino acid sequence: CASSPTQRQGEAFF.

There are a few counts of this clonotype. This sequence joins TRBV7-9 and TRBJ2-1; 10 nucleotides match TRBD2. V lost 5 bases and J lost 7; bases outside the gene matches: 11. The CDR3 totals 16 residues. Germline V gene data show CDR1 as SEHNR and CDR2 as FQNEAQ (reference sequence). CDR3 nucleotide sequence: TGTGCCAGCAGCCGTGCAGCGGGGGGGCCGGGGAATGAGCAGTTCTTC. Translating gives CASSRAAGGPGNEQFF. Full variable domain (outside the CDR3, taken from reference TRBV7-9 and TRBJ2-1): DTGVSQNPRHKITKRGQNVTFRCDPISEHNRLYWYRQTLGQGPEFLTYFQNEAQLEKSRLLSDRFSAERPKGSFSTLEIQRTEQGDSAMYLCASSRAAGGPGNEQFFGPGTRLTVL.

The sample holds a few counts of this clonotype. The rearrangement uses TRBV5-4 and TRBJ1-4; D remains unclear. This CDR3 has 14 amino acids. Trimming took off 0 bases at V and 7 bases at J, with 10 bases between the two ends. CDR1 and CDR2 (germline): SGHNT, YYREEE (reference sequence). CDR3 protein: CASSLARKGEKLFF. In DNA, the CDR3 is TGTGCCAGCAGCTTGGCAAGAAAGGGTGAAAAACTGTTTTTT.

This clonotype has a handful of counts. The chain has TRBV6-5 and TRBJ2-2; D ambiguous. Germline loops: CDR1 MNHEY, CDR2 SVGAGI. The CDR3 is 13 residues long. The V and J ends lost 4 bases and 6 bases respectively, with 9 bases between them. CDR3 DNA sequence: TGTGCCAGCAGTTTCCCGGGTGCCGGGGAGCTGTTTTTT. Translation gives CASSFPGAGELFF.

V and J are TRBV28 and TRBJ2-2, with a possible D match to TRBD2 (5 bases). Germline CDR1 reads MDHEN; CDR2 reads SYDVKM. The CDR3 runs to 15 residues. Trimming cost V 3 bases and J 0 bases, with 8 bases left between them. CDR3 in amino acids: CASSFGGANTGELFF. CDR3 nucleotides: TGTGCCAGCAGTTTCGGAGGAGCGAACACCGGGGAGCTGTTTTTT.